This T cell receptor beta chain was captured in a study of T cells in localized non-small cell lung cancer (dated by TCRdb to the early 2020s). Some background on the complete study: Comparing tumors with uninvolved tumor-adjacent lungs, the study looked at the T cell repertoires of hundreds of patients with early-stage NSCLC. Of the NSCLC patients, 120 to 150 were male and 107 were female, and the mean age was approximately 64 years. The cohort consisted of a few hundred treatment-naive NSCLC patients whose localized lung tumors had been resected. Beyond this particular receptor, the publication reports: The highest T cell clonality was observed in uninvolved tumor-adjacent lung, where clonality exceeded that of tumor, suggesting that antigenic responses were more focused in uninvolved tumor-adjacent lung. A median of approximately 53 of the top 100 tumor clones turned up in the paired uninvolved adjacent lung, and 25 to 30 of those clones also ranked among the top 100 of that same adjacent lung. Multi-region tumor sequencing was not performed, so intratumor heterogeneity could not be excluded. Higher T cell density in blood was associated with longer overall survival, whereas higher clonality in adjacent lung was associated with shorter survival. Because the study design was exploratory, TCR variables were selected using unadjusted p-values without false-discovery rate correction.

As concerns this clone: The clone's antigen remains unknown. Within one base of it there is no much larger clone, and no base qualities were kept.

At diagnosis, tumor, uninvolved tumor-adjacent lung and peripheral blood were collected and then preserved as a mix of FFPE and fresh-frozen material. TCR beta CDR3 regions were sequenced from DNA using the immunoSEQ Assay. The authors' analysis ran thus. T cell density was computed as TCR beta template counts normalized to usable DNA estimated by amplifying housekeeping genes. The preseqR package was used to estimate richness by extrapolating to 400,000 templates for PBMC samples and to 120,000 templates for tissue samples. Clonality was calculated as one minus Pielou's evenness. Tissue-enriched TCRs were identified by differential abundance testing using productive amino-acid clonotypes, minimum total count 5 and alpha 0.1. The Jaccard Index and the Morisita Overlap Index were used to measure repertoire overlap between compartments. GLIPH grouped TCR beta CDR3s together with public tetramer-defined viral CDR3s, and a viral motif had to include at least three viral sequences and also show V-gene enrichment. Held by TCRdb, this immuneACCESS table contains in-frame sequences only and omits some clones. Under half of the omission traces to an unresolved V gene where checked; the cause of the rest is unknown. V, J and clone size are those of that table, while D and trimming were read from the DNA. The sample contains about 1,800 clones, 25% to 30% of them found a single time. About an eighth of the sample goes to the ten largest clones.

Based on the germline V gene, the CDR1 and CDR2 sequences are MDHEN and SYDVKM. The CDR3 covers 15 residues, taking in both the cysteine and the phenylalanine. Of all the DNA, just the CDR3 is kept, 45 bases in frame from base 1. Trimming takes 5 bases off V and 5 bases off J; junction bases not matched to a gene: 9. This sequence originates from a woman between 40 and 69 years old with stage I lung adenocarcinoma. Recombination joined TRBV28 with TRBJ1-2, with 9 central nucleotides matching TRBD1. This specimen consisted of lung tumor tissue, obtained before any cancer treatment. The CDR3 region reads CASSPYGTGTYGYTF. DNA sequence: TGTGCCAGCAGTCCCTATGGGACAGGGACGTATGGCTACACCTTC.